This T cell receptor (beta chain) originates from a study of OX40 agonist ivuxolimab in advanced cancers. Libraries were prepared by immunoSEQ multiplex PCR; TCRdb keeps only in-frame clonotypes and omits some of them. The sample gives approximately 50,000 clones, around nine tenths of which show up once; more than 0.55% is in the top ten. The clonotype comes from an adult with an advanced solid tumor such as melanoma, head and neck, liver or kidney cancer. The source material was CD4+ or CD8+ T cells sorted from blood, sampled in a trial of the OX40 agonist ivuxolimab.

CDR3 in amino acids: CASSTYRDNEQFF. CDR3 DNA sequence: TGTGCCAGCAGCACTTATAGGGACAATGAGCAGTTCTTC. This chain uses TRBV9 with TRBJ2-1, with no clear D. Germline V CDR1 and CDR2: SGDLS, YYNGEE. The CDR3 runs to 13 residues. V gave up 4 bases and J gave up 5 bases, with 10 bases separating them. The full variable domain, its missing parts supplied by reference TRBV9 and TRBJ2-1, is DSGVTQTPKHLITATGQRVTLRCSPRSGDLSVYWYQQSLDQGLQFLIQYYNGEERAKGNILERFSAQQFPDLHSELNLSSLELGDSALYFCASSTYRDNEQFFGPGTRLTVL.